Listed below are T cell receptor beta chains from one sample, sequenced in a study of PD-L1 blockade in urothelial cancer. Data came from immunoSEQ multiplex PCR; TCRdb stores just in-frame clones and leaves some out. The sample has some 35,000 clones; roughly a third are singletons. Sequenced material: tumor tissue, taken before atezolizumab (anti-PD-L1) treatment. These receptors originate from a man aged 60 to 69 with urothelial cancer. Both conserved end residues are part of each CDR3. A D gene is named only where the DNA matches it firmly. Size is stated for part of the rows, as once, few or many counts, or as a class when the clone is expanded.

DNA: TGCGCCAGCAGCCAAGATGCACGGGTCTACGAGCAGTACTTC; CDR3: CASSQDARVYEQYF; D: -; J: TRBJ2-7; V: TRBV4-1; size: -
DNA: TGTGCCAGCAGCGACACCGGGACAGCTAGCAATCAGCCCCAGCATTTT; CDR3: CASSDTGTASNQPQHF; D: TRBD1; J: TRBJ1-5; V: TRBV11-3; size: many
DNA: TGTGCCAGCAGTCCCGGACAGGGAGGTGGAGAGACCCAGTACTTC; CDR3: CASSPGQGGGETQYF; D: TRBD1; J: TRBJ2-5; V: TRBV28; size: medium-sized
DNA: TGCGCCAGCAGCCCCCCGGGGAAAAACATTCAGTACTTC; CDR3: CASSPPGKNIQYF; D: -; J: TRBJ2-4; V: TRBV4-1; size: -
DNA: TGCGCCAGCAGCCCCAATCCCGGGATGGGGACCTCCTACGAGCAGTACTTC; CDR3: CASSPNPGMGTSYEQYF; D: -; J: TRBJ2-7; V: TRBV5-1; size: -
DNA: TGTGCCACCAGCAGAGATCCCGGGACTAGCGGTTACAATGAGCAGTTCTTC; CDR3: CATSRDPGTSGYNEQFF; D: TRBD2; J: TRBJ2-1; V: TRBV15; size: once
DNA: TGTGCCATCAATCCGGGACAGGGCTACGAGCAGTACTTC; CDR3: CAINPGQGYEQYF; D: TRBD1; J: TRBJ2-7; V: TRBV6-8; size: few
DNA: TGTGCCAGCAACTCCGGACAGGGGGCAGGCGGGGAGCTGTTTTTT; CDR3: CASNSGQGAGGELFF; D: TRBD1; J: TRBJ2-2; V: TRBV6-8; size: many
DNA: TGTGCCAGCAGCCCCCGACGGGGTCCTATTGAAAACCTGTTTTTT; CDR3: CASSPRRGPIENLFF; D: -; J: TRBJ1-4; V: TRBV6-4; size: few
DNA: TGCGCCAGCAGGGTCGGGAATTATAACACTGAAGCTTTCTTT; CDR3: CASRVGNYNTEAFF; D: -; J: TRBJ1-1; V: TRBV5-1; size: once
DNA: TGTGCCACCAGCAGAGAAGGGGGTTATAGCAATCAGCCCCAGCATTTT; CDR3: CATSREGGYSNQPQHF; D: -; J: TRBJ1-5; V: TRBV15; size: -
DNA: TGCGCCAGCAGCCCCTTAGCGGAAATTTACTCTGGGGCCAACGTCCTGACTTTC; CDR3: CASSPLAEIYSGANVLTF; D: -; J: TRBJ2-6; V: TRBV5-1; size: -
DNA: TGCGCCAGCAGCCAAGGCAGGGGGCGGCCTAATGAAAAACTGTTTTTT; CDR3: CASSQGRGRPNEKLFF; D: -; J: TRBJ1-4; V: TRBV1; size: few
DNA: TGTGCCAGCAGCCCCCGAGGACAGGGCATGGATGAAAAACTGTTTTTT; CDR3: CASSPRGQGMDEKLFF; D: TRBD1; J: TRBJ1-4; V: TRBV11-3; size: few
DNA: TGCGCCAGCCAGCGGGAATTTTCTAGCACAGATACGCAGTATTTT; CDR3: CASQREFSSTDTQYF; D: TRBD2; J: TRBJ2-3; V: TRBV5-1; size: -
DNA: TGTGCCAGTAGTCCCGGGACAGGAGGCTACGAGCAGTACTTC; CDR3: CASSPGTGGYEQYF; D: TRBD1; J: TRBJ2-7; V: TRBV19; size: -
DNA: TGCGCCAGCAGCTTGTTGGGGGGCGCGAGGTCGGAAGCTTTCTTT; CDR3: CASSLLGGARSEAFF; D: -; J: TRBJ1-1; V: TRBV5-1; size: once
DNA: TGTGCCAGTAGTAAGGCTAGCGGGGCCTACAATGAGCAGTTCTTC; CDR3: CASSKASGAYNEQFF; D: TRBD2; J: TRBJ2-1; V: TRBV19; size: -
DNA: TGTGCCAGCCGGTTATATGGAAGTACCGAGACCCAGTACTTC; CDR3: CASRLYGSTETQYF; D: -; J: TRBJ2-5; V: TRBV6-8; size: -
DNA: TGTGCTAGTGGTTTGGTATCCGGACAGGGGGCGCGTGGCTACACCTTC; CDR3: CASGLVSGQGARGYTF; D: TRBD1; J: TRBJ1-2; V: TRBV12-5; size: -
DNA: TGTGCCAGCAGCCTAAAACGGACAGGGTGGACTGAAGCTTTCTTT; CDR3: CASSLKRTGWTEAFF; D: TRBD1; J: TRBJ1-1; V: TRBV7-7; size: -
DNA: TGTGCCAGCTCACCACCGGAATCGACCGAGCAGTACTTC; CDR3: CASSPPESTEQYF; D: -; J: TRBJ2-7; V: TRBV18; size: -
DNA: TGTGCCAGCAGGTGGGGGCCGACCTACGAGCAGTACTTC; CDR3: CASRWGPTYEQYF; D: -; J: TRBJ2-7; V: TRBV6-8; size: many
DNA: TGTGCCCACGGGACGGCATACAATCAGCCCCAGCATTTT; CDR3: CAHGTAYNQPQHF; D: -; J: TRBJ1-5; V: TRBV19; size: -
DNA: TGTGCCAGCAGGCCACAGGGGACGAACACTGAAGCTTTCTTT; CDR3: CASRPQGTNTEAFF; D: TRBD1; J: TRBJ1-1; V: TRBV6-8; size: few
DNA: TGTGCCATCAGTGGGGGGACAGACCGGGGCTACACCTTC; CDR3: CAISGGTDRGYTF; D: TRBD1; J: TRBJ1-2; V: TRBV6-8; size: -
DNA: TGTGCCAGCAGCGTAGAGACAGGGTGGGATACGCAGTATTTT; CDR3: CASSVETGWDTQYF; D: TRBD1; J: TRBJ2-3; V: TRBV9; size: many
DNA: TGTGCCAGCTCAACTAATGCGGGTTTCGACCAGATTGGTGGCAGGGAAGTAGAGACCCAGTACTTC; CDR3: CASSTNAGFDQIGGREVETQYF; D: -; J: TRBJ2-5; V: TRBV18; size: -
DNA: TGTGCCAGTAGTCCCGGGACAGGCCTTAATTCACCCCTCCACTTT; CDR3: CASSPGTGLNSPLHF; D: TRBD1; J: TRBJ1-6; V: TRBV19; size: once
DNA: TGTGCCAGCACCCGGGGCCCTGATCTCTACGAGCAGTACTTC; CDR3: CASTRGPDLYEQYF; D: -; J: TRBJ2-7; V: TRBV6-8; size: -
DNA: TGTGCCAGCAGTTCCGACAGGGGGTGGCAGAACACTGAAGCTTTCTTT; CDR3: CASSSDRGWQNTEAFF; D: TRBD1; J: TRBJ1-1; V: TRBV6-8; size: few
DNA: TGTGCCAGCGTTCCGGGGGGGACAGATACGCAGTATTTT; CDR3: CASVPGGTDTQYF; D: TRBD2; J: TRBJ2-3; V: TRBV9; size: few
DNA: TGTGCCAGCAGTGAACGCTCAGGGAGCGTCGGCGACTATGGCTACACCTTC; CDR3: CASSERSGSVGDYGYTF; D: -; J: TRBJ1-2; V: TRBV25-1; size: -
DNA: TGCGCCAGCAGCTCTCCGGGACTAGCGGGAAACACTGGGGCCAACGTCCTGACTTTC; CDR3: CASSSPGLAGNTGANVLTF; D: TRBD2; J: TRBJ2-6; V: TRBV5-1; size: -
DNA: TGTGCCAGCAGTGAAGCTTCGAATGGACAGGGACGTGAAACCTTC; CDR3: CASSEASNGQGRETF; D: TRBD1; J: TRBJ1-2; V: TRBV6-1; size: many
DNA: TGCAGCGTTGGGGGGGACTACCAAGAGACCCAATACTTC; CDR3: CSVGGDYQETQYF; D: TRBD2; J: TRBJ2-5; V: TRBV29-1; size: -
DNA: TGTGCCAGCAGCTTACTAGCGGGAGCTTTTACAGATACGCAGTATTTT; CDR3: CASSLLAGAFTDTQYF; D: TRBD2; J: TRBJ2-3; V: TRBV11-3; size: -
DNA: TGTGCCACCACGGGCAGGGCAGGGTCCGGGGAGCTGTTTTTT; CDR3: CATTGRAGSGELFF; D: -; J: TRBJ2-2; V: TRBV28; size: -
DNA: TGTGCCTGGAGTTCGCGAGAAAACACTGAAGCTTTCTTT; CDR3: CAWSSRENTEAFF; D: -; J: TRBJ1-1; V: TRBV30; size: -
DNA: TGCGCCAGCAGTGAGAACAGTAAAACAGATACGCAGTATTTT; CDR3: CASSENSKTDTQYF; D: -; J: TRBJ2-3; V: TRBV10-2; size: -
DNA: TGTGCCAGTAGTGACAGGCTAAACTACGAGCAGTACTTC; CDR3: CASSDRLNYEQYF; D: -; J: TRBJ2-7; V: TRBV19; size: once
DNA: TGTGCCAGCAGTTTACTTGACGGCAGGGTCTACGAGCAGTACTTC; CDR3: CASSLLDGRVYEQYF; D: -; J: TRBJ2-7; V: TRBV28; size: -
DNA: TGTGCCAGCAACACAGGGACATCTGGAAACACCATATATTTT; CDR3: CASNTGTSGNTIYF; D: -; J: TRBJ1-3; V: TRBV6-7; size: many
DNA: TGTGCCATCAGTGAGTCCCTAGCGGGAGGCGGGGGTGAGCAGTTCTTC; CDR3: CAISESLAGGGGEQFF; D: TRBD2; J: TRBJ2-1; V: TRBV10-3; size: -
DNA: TGCGCCAGCAGGACCGGGACTAGCGAAAGCACAGATACGCAGTATTTT; CDR3: CASRTGTSESTDTQYF; D: TRBD2; J: TRBJ2-3; V: TRBV5-1; size: -
DNA: TGTGCCAGCAGTCCAGGGGGGCTCAGGGGAGATACGCAGTATTTT; CDR3: CASSPGGLRGDTQYF; D: -; J: TRBJ2-3; V: TRBV11-3; size: medium-sized
DNA: TGCAGCGTTGGGGCAGGGTCGGCTGGGGCCAACGTCCTGACTTTC; CDR3: CSVGAGSAGANVLTF; D: -; J: TRBJ2-6; V: TRBV29-1; size: -
DNA: TGTGCCAGCAGCTGGGACAGGGGGCTTGGCTACACCTTC; CDR3: CASSWDRGLGYTF; D: TRBD1; J: TRBJ1-2; V: TRBV28; size: once
DNA: TGCAGCGTTGACCTGGGTTCGGACACTGAAGCTTTCTTT; CDR3: CSVDLGSDTEAFF; D: -; J: TRBJ1-1; V: TRBV29-1; size: -
DNA: TGTGCCAGTAGTATAGGTCTATATAGCAATCAGCCCCAGCATTTT; CDR3: CASSIGLYSNQPQHF; D: -; J: TRBJ1-5; V: TRBV19; size: -